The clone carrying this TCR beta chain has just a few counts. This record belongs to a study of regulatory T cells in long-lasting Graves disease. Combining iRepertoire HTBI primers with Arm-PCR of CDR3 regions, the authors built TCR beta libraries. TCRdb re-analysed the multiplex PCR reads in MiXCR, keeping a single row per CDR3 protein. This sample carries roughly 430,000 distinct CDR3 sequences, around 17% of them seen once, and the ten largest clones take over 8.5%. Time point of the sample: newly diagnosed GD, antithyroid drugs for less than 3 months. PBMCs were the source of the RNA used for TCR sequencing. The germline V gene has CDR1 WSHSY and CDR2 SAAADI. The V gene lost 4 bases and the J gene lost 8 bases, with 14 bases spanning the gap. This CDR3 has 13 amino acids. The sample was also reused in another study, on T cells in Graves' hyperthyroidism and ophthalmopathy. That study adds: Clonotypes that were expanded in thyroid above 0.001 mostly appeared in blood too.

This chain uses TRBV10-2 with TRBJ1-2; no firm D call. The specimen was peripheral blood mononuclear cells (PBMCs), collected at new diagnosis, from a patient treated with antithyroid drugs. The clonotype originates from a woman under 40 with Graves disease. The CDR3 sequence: CASSVGRRVGYTF. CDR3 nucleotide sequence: TGCGCCAGCAGTGTGGGCAGGCGCGTAGGCTACACCTTC.